This T cell receptor (beta chain) was sequenced during a study of T cell clonotyping in hematopoietic cell transplantation. Study as a whole: Blood collection times were about day -28 and days 30, 100, 180 posttransplant. Whole-study results and caveats: CD4 and CD8 repertoire contributions could not be separated without sorting. Higher Inverse Simpson Index values in graft donor and pretransplant recipient predicted broader posttransplant TCR diversity. After transplant, recipient diversity fell while pathologically expanded clonotypes grew through day 180.

Method: immunoSEQ multiplex PCR; TCRdb's copy keeps in-frame clones and lacks some. The sample contains more than 8,000 clones, about 89% of which appear only once. Germline lookup yields CDR1 SGHTA and CDR2 FQGTGA. The CDR3 has 17 amino acids. With 1 base clipped from V and 6 bases from J, the junction kept 9 bases outside the gene matches. In regard to this clone: Its target is not known.

The sequence came from a male patient between 60 and 69 years old who had an allogeneic stem cell transplant from a related donor, so the T cells may come from the graft donor. Some clones in this sample may be carry-over from other donors' samples. This chain connects TRBV7-3 to TRBJ2-3, with 11 bases lining up with TRBD2. Sequenced here: peripheral blood mononuclear cells, sampled at the time of graft-versus-host disease after allogeneic stem cell transplant. The CDR3 sequence is CASSLMGSGGAGDTQYF. In nucleotides, the CDR3 is TGTGCCAGCAGCTTAATGGGTAGCGGGGGGGCGGGTGATACGCAGTATTTT.